The following is a TCR beta chain sequence with its context. The target of this receptor is not known. Per-nucleotide qualities are absent, and no much larger clonotype sits a single base away. The method was PCR. The sequencer was an Illumina HiSeq 2500. Unique molecular identifiers were incorporated into TCR beta cDNA libraries to reduce PCR and sequencing biases. Approximately 500,000 cDNA molecules were obtained per 1 to 10 million input T cells, so each molecule approximated one T cell. The patient libraries were prepared and sequenced using the same protocol as the earlier healthy control dataset. Samples belonging to the same batch were prepared together, multiplexed and sequenced on a shared HiSeq lane. Processing in the source paper ran as follows. MIGEC handled the raw barcoded reads, throwing out single-read molecular identifier groups before consensus assembly and CDR3 extraction. VDJtools was used for post-analysis of the clonotype tables, and diversity was normalized by down-sampling every dataset to the size of the smallest sample. To correct batch-related cross-sample contamination, repertoire overlap clustering matched CDR3 amino acid sequences but not nucleotide sequences. The raw public reads went through TCRdb reprocessing: fastp at Q25, MiXCR clone calling, in-frame beta chains kept. Records with the same CDR3 protein are collapsed into one entry carrying the most frequent genes and DNA. V and J calls and clone size were set by TCRdb, not the authors. In this sample the table shows about 810,000 distinct CDR3 sequences, about 53% of which occur a single time. Roughly 4.4% of the sample is in the top ten clones.

These data are taken from a study of post-analysis software for immune sequencing data (dated by TCRdb to about 2015). For the study in its entirety: Relapsing-remitting, secondary progressive and progressive-relapsing multiple sclerosis were recorded as disease courses, and subtype annotation was lacking for some patients. The multiple sclerosis patient repertoires were compared with about a dozen previously published healthy control repertoires from donors aged roughly 6 to 25 years. A subset of samples was prepared in parallel using single-end sample barcoding, then pooled and co-amplified after Illumina adapter ligation.

Overall results and qualifications from the work: Significantly higher frequencies in patients than in controls were found for a few TRBV segments, including TRBV5-6, TRBV5-1 and TRBV20-1. When samples were clustered directly using the F measure, samples prepared in the same batch co-clustered strongly, which prompted a batch-effect correction. Compared with controls, multiple sclerosis patients had significantly lower normalized Chao1 diversity, a finding suggesting substantial peripheral T-cell clonal expansion. The multiple sclerosis patient group was slightly younger than the control group.

To demonstrate the VDJtools post-analysis software, TCR beta repertoires were profiled from the peripheral blood of about 13 young patients with multiple sclerosis. The patients with multiple sclerosis were children and adolescents between about 6 and 15 years of age. The cysteine opens and the phenylalanine closes a CDR3 of 10 amino acids. The retained sequence is limited to the CDR3, 30 bases, with the frame set at the first base. V gives up 3 bases and J gives up 5 bases, and the segment between their germline ends measures 4 bases. The CDR1 and CDR2 encoded by the germline V gene are SQVTM and ANQGSEA.

The sequenced material came from blood. This receptor was identified in a girl aged 10 to 17 with multiple sclerosis. Recombination joined TRBV29-1 with TRBJ2-5; there is no confident call for the D gene. The CDR3: CSVETETQYF. The bases are TGCAGCGTTGAGACGGAGACCCAGTACTTC. Supplemented by the reference TRBV29-1 and TRBJ2-5 proteins around the CDR3, the complete variable domain is SAVISQKPSRDICQRGTSLTIQCQVDSQVTMMFWYRQQPGQSLTLIATANQGSEATYESGFVIDKFPISRPNLTFSTLTVSNMSPEDSSIYLCSVETETQYFGPGTRLLVL.